This T cell receptor beta chain emerged from a study of T cells after yellow fever vaccination. 5'RACE template switching added a universal primer site and UMIs to TCR cDNA. MiXCR, applied by TCRdb to the 5' RACE reads, yields one record per CDR3 protein. The sample has under 550,000 distinct CDR3 sequences; 20% to 25% are singletons. Regarding this clonotype: Its specificity is unknown.

Study findings and constraints: Repertoires obtained by FACS sorting could include abundant clonotypes that entered as contaminants from the bulk population. Booster samples showed a return of most primary-vaccination clones (around 96% CD4, 70% to 90% CD8).

The germline V gene encodes CDR1 SGHAT and CDR2 FQNNGV. Trimming cost V 2 bases and J 4 bases, with 11 bases left between them. The CDR3 runs 14 residues. This clonotype was sampled from a man younger than 35 who received the YFV17D yellow fever vaccine. This chain connects TRBV11-2 to TRBJ1-1; D unresolved. The sequencing used PBMCs, collected approximately 20 days after the first yellow fever vaccination. CDR3 sequence reads: CASSLLADITEAFF. In DNA form, the CDR3 reads TGTGCCAGCAGCTTACTTGCAGATATCACTGAAGCTTTCTTT.